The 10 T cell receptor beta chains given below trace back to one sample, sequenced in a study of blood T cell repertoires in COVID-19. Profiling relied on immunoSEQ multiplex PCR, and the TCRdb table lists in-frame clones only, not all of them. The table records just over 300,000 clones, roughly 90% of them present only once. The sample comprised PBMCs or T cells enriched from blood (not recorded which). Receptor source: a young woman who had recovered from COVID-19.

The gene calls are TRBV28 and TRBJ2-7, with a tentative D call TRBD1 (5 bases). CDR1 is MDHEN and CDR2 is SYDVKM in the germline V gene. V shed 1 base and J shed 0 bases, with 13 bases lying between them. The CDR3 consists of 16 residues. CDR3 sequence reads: CASSLLSQAISYEQYF. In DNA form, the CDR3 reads TGTGCCAGCAGTTTATTGTCACAGGCGATCTCCTACGAGCAGTACTTC.

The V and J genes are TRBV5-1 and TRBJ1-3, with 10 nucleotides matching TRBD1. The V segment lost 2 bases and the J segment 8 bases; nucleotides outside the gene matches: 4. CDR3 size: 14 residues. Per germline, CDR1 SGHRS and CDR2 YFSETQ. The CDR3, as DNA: TGCGCCAGCAGCTTTGGGGACAGGGGTCACACCATATATTTT. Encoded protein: CASSFGDRGHTIYF.

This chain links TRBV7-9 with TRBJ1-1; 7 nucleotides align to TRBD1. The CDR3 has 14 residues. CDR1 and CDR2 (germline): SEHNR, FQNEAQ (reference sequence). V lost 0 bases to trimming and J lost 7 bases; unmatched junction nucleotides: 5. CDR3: CASSLAKGASEAFF. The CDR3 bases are TGTGCCAGCAGCTTAGCGAAGGGGGCGAGTGAAGCTTTCTTT.

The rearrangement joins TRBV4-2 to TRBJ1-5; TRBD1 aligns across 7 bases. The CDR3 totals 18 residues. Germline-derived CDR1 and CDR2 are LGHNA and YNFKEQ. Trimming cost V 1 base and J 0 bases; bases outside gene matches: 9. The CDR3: CASSQGTGETYSNQPQHF. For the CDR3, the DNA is TGTGCCAGCAGCCAAGGTACAGGGGAAACCTATAGCAATCAGCCCCAGCATTTT.

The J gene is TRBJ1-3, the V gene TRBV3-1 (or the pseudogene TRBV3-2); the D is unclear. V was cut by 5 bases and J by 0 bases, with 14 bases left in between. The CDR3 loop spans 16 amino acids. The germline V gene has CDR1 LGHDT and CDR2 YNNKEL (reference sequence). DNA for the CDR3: TGTGCCAGCAGCTACTACCTGACTATCTCTGGAAACACCATATATTTT. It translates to CASSYYLTISGNTIYF.

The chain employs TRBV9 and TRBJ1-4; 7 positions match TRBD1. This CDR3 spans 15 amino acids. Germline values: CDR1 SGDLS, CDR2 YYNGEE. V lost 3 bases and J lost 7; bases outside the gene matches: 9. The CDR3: CASSEGQSRGEKLFF. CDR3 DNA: TGTGCCAGCAGCGAGGGACAGTCCCGGGGTGAAAAACTGTTTTTT.

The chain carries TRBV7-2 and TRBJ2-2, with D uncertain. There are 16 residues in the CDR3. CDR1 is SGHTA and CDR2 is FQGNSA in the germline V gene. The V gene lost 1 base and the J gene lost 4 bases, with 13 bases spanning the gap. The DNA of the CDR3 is TGTGCCAGCAGCTTAGTTTTACATTCACCCACCGGGGAGCTGTTTTTT. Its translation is CASSLVLHSPTGELFF. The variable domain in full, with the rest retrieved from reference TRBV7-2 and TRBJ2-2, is GAGVSQSPSNKVTEKGKDVELRCDPISGHTALYWYRQSLGQGLEFLIYFQGNSAPDKSGLPSDRFSAERTGGSVSTLTIQRTQQEDSAVYLCASSLVLHSPTGELFFGEGSRLTVL.

The CDR3: CASSPGYRAGVEKQYF. In DNA, the CDR3 is TGTGCCAGCTCACCAGGGTATAGAGCGGGGGTTGAGAAGCAGTACTTC. This chain joins TRBV18 and TRBJ2-7, with TRBD2 matching 8 bases. The CDR3 runs to 16 residues. Germline CDR1 KGHSH, CDR2 LQKENI. V dropped 2 bases and J dropped 8; count of bases not matched to a gene: 14.

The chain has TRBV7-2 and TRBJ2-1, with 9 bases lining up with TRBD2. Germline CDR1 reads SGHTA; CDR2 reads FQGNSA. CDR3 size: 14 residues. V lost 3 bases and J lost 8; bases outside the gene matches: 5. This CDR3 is CASSFRTSAYEQFF. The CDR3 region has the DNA TGTGCCAGCAGCTTTCGGACTAGCGCCTATGAGCAGTTCTTC.

This CDR3 is CASSPGGGVNTEAFF. In nucleotides, the CDR3 is TGTGCCAGCAGCCCGGGAGGCGGGGTGAACACTGAAGCTTTCTTT. This chain links TRBV7-3 with TRBJ1-1; unclear D gene. This CDR3 is built from 15 residues. V lost 5 bases to trimming and J lost 0 bases, with 13 bases between them. Germline assignment: CDR1 SGHTA and CDR2 FQGTGA.